Listed below are T cell receptor beta chains from one sample, sequenced in a study of Tregs in tolerant kidney transplant recipients. The data were produced by immunoSEQ multiplex PCR, yet TCRdb's version contains in-frame clones alone and is incomplete. The repertoire holds about 15,000 clones, with about 82% as singletons. Source: Tregs from blood, taken before the transplant. Every receptor here comes from a human donor who received a combined kidney and bone marrow transplant. The CDR3 runs from the conserved cysteine through the conserved F or W. A D gene is named only where the DNA matches it firmly. Not all rows give a size; the values are once, few, many and, for expanded clones, a class.

TRBD1,TRBJ2-2,TRBV7-2,.,TGTGCCAGCACTCCGAACAGGGGGCCCAACACCGGGGAGCTGTTTTTT,CASTPNRGPNTGELFF
TRBD2,TRBJ2-1,TRBV2,.,TGTGCCAGCACACTAGCGGTCCTTGGGGAGCAGTTCTTC,CASTLAVLGEQFF
TRBD1,TRBJ2-5,TRBV5-4,.,TGTGCCAGCAGCTTGGGGCAGGGGGTTTTCGAGACCCAGTACTTC,CASSLGQGVFETQYF
TRBD1,TRBJ2-7,TRBV7-8,.,TGTGCCAGCAGCTCTACAGGGGGCTCTACTTCCTACGAGCAGTACTTC,CASSSTGGSTSYEQYF
TRBD1,TRBJ1-2,TRBV5-1,.,TGCGCCAGCAGCACCGGACAGGTTGTAGCTAACTATGGCTACACCTTC,CASSTGQVVANYGYTF
TRBD2,TRBJ2-5,TRBV27,.,TGTGCCAGCAGGGGACTAGCGGGAGGAGAGACCCAGTACTTC,CASRGLAGGETQYF
TRBD1,TRBJ1-2,TRBV5-1,.,TGCGCCAGCAGCGGGGGCGGGGACAGAGTCTACACCTTC,CASSGGGDRVYTF
TRBD1,TRBJ1-2,TRBV7-2,.,TGTGCCAGCAGCCCAAAGGGACAGGGGCTTGGCTACACCTTC,CASSPKGQGLGYTF
.,TRBJ1-1,TRBV7-9,.,TGTGCCAGCAGCTTCAGACAGGTGAGGACTGAAGCTTTCTTT,CASSFRQVRTEAFF
.,TRBJ2-5,TRBV29-1,.,TGCAGCGCGGGTATAGAGACCCAGTACTTC,CSAGIETQYF
TRBD2,TRBJ2-5,TRBV6-5,.,TGTGCCAGCAGCCCGGGACTAGCGGGAGTGGAGACCCAGTACTTC,CASSPGLAGVETQYF
TRBD2,TRBJ2-1,TRBV7-2,.,TGTGCCAGCACCCGAAGCGGGAGGGCCTATGAGCAGTTCTTC,CASTRSGRAYEQFF
TRBD1,TRBJ2-1,TRBV2,.,TGTGCCAGCCGACAGGGGTCCTACAATGAGCAGTTCTTC,CASRQGSYNEQFF
.,TRBJ1-2,TRBV5-1,.,TGCGCCAGCAGCTTGGGCCCTCGGGATGGCTACACCTTC,CASSLGPRDGYTF
.,TRBJ2-7,TRBV10-3,.,TGTGCCATCAGTGAGAGGGGGGGGAGCTCCTACGAGCAGTACTTC,CAISERGGSSYEQYF
.,TRBJ1-1,TRBV10-3,.,TGTGCCATCAGTGACACTGGACAGAGGAACACTGAAGCTTTCTTT,CAISDTGQRNTEAFF
TRBD2,TRBJ2-3,TRBV7-6,.,TGTGCCAGCAGCTATAGCGGGAGCTCCGATACGCAGTATTTT,CASSYSGSSDTQYF
.,TRBJ2-7,TRBV6-1,.,TGTGCCAGCAGTGAACCCAGGGGCGCGACCTACGAGCAGTACTTC,CASSEPRGATYEQYF
.,TRBJ2-1,TRBV7-2,.,TGTGCCAGCAGCTTAGTTATAAATGAGCAGTTCTTC,CASSLVINEQFF
TRBD2,TRBJ2-1,TRBV15,.,TGTGCCACCAGCCCGGGACTAGCGGAGTACAATGAGCAGTTCTTC,CATSPGLAEYNEQFF
TRBD2,TRBJ2-1,TRBV18,.,TGTGCCAGCTCACCCCTCGCGGGGGAGCACTCCTACAATGAGCAGTTCTTC,CASSPLAGEHSYNEQFF
TRBD2,TRBJ2-5,TRBV7-8,once,TGTGCCAGCAGCTTAGCACTAGCGGGGGGAGAGACCCAGTACTTC,CASSLALAGGETQYF